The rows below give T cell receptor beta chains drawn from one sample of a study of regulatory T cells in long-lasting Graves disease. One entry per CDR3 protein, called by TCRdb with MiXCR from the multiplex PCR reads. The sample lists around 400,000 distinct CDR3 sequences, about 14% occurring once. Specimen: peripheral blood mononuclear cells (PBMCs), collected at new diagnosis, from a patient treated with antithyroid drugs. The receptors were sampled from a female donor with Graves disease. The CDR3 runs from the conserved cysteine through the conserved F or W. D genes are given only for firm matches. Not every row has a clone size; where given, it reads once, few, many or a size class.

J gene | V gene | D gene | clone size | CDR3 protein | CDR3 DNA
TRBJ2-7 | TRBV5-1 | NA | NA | CASIGTNSYEQYF | TGCGCCAGCATTGGGACAAACTCCTACGAGCAGTACTTC
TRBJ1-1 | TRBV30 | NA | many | CAWSVGGDTEAFF | TGTGCCTGGAGTGTTGGCGGTGACACTGAAGCTTTCTTT
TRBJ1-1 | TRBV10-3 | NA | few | CAISEPPWAVLNTEAFF | TGTGCCATCAGTGAACCGCCCTGGGCCGTCTTAAACACTGAAGCTTTCTTT
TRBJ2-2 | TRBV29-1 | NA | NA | CSALGVPTGELFF | TGCAGCGCCCTGGGAGTACCCACCGGGGAGCTGTTTTTT
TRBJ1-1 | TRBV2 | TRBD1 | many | CASSEFTGGTEAFF | TGTGCCAGCAGTGAATTTACAGGGGGTACTGAAGCTTTCTTT
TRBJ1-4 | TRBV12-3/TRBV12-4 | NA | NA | CASSFSNNEKLFF | TGTGCCAGCAGTTTTAGCAATAATGAAAAACTGTTTTTT
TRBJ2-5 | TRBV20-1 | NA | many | CSARAPDSVWETQYF | TGCAGTGCTAGAGCCCCCGATTCGGTGTGGGAGACCCAGTACTTC
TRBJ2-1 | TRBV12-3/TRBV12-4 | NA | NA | CASSGPVEQFF | TGTGCCAGCAGTGGGCCGGTTGAGCAGTTCTTC
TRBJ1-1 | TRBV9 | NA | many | CASSVGRNTEAFF | TGTGCCAGCAGCGTAGGACGGAACACTGAAGCTTTCTTT
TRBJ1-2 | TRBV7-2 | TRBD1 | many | CASSTLQGGGYGYTF | TGTGCCAGCAGCACCCTACAGGGGGGCGGGTATGGCTACACCTTC
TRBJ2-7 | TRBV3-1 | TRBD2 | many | CASSHLAGGPREQYF | TGTGCCAGCAGCCACCTAGCGGGAGGGCCCCGCGAGCAGTACTTC
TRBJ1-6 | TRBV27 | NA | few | CASSLSMGPLHF | TGTGCCAGCAGTTTATCCATGGGACCCCTCCACTTT
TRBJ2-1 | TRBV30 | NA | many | CAWSFGVSYNEQFF | TGTGCCTGGAGCTTTGGAGTATCATACAATGAGCAGTTCTTC
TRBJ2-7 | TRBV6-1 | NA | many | CASSGWRESSYEQYF | TGTGCCAGCAGTGGGTGGAGGGAGTCGTCCTACGAGCAGTACTTC
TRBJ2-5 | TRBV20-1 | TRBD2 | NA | CSATGRGGQETQYF | TGCAGTGCTACGGGACGGGGGGGACAAGAGACCCAGTACTTC
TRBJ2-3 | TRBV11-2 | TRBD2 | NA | CASSAVFVSGSDTQYF | TGTGCCAGCAGCGCAGTTTTCGTAAGCGGGAGTGATACGCAGTATTTT
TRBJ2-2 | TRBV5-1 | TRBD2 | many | CASSPVAGANTGELFF | TGCGCCAGCAGCCCTGTAGCGGGAGCTAACACCGGGGAGCTGTTTTTT
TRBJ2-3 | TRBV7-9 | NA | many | CASSPDSHTDTQYF | TGTGCCAGCAGCCCGGACTCCCACACAGATACGCAGTATTTT
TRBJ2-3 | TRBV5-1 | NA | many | CASSLNRGADTQYF | TGCGCCAGCAGCTTGAATCGGGGGGCGGACACGCAGTATTTT
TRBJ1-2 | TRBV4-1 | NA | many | CASSPQQNTNYGYTF | TGTGCCAGCAGCCCCCAGCAGAATACCAACTATGGCTACACCTTC
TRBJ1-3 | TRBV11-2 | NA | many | CASSLAGGLSSGNTIYF | TGTGCCAGCAGCTTAGCCGGGGGATTGAGCTCTGGAAACACCATATATTTT
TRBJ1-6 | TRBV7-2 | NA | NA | CASSLYGGRRDNPPLHF | TGTGCCAGCAGCCTCTACGGGGGGCGGAGAGATAATCCACCCCTCCACTTT
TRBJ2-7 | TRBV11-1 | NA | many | CASSSHRANEQYF | TGTGCCAGCAGCTCGCACAGGGCCAACGAGCAGTACTTC
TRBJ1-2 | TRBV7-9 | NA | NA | CASSLAGEEINYGYTF | TGTGCCAGCAGCTTAGCTGGGGAGGAAATTAACTATGGCTACACCTTC
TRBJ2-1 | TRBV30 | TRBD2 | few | CAWSTSGRALNNEQFF | TGTGCCTGGAGTACTAGCGGGAGGGCCCTTAATAATGAGCAGTTCTTC
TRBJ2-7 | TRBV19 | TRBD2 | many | CASSTTRDYTYEQYF | TGTGCCAGTAGTACCACCCGGGACTACACCTACGAGCAGTACTTC
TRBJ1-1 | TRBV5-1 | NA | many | CASSLGGVGNTEAFF | TGCGCCAGCAGCTTGGGAGGGGTCGGAAACACTGAAGCTTTCTTT
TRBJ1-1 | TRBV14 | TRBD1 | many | CASSQVVPGGWGEAFF | TGTGCCAGCAGCCAAGTAGTGCCAGGGGGCTGGGGTGAAGCTTTCTTT
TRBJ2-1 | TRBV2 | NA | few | CASVRGGNEQFF | TGTGCCAGCGTTAGAGGGGGTAATGAGCAGTTCTTC
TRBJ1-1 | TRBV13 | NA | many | CASSFGGPMNTEAFF | TGTGCCAGCAGCTTTGGGGGTCCCATGAACACTGAAGCTTTCTTT
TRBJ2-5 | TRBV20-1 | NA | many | CSARWTAKETQYF | TGCAGTGCTAGATGGACAGCCAAAGAGACCCAGTACTTC
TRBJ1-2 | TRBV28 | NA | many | CASSFSTRHDYGYTF | TGTGCCAGCAGTTTTTCGACCCGGCACGACTATGGCTACACCTTC
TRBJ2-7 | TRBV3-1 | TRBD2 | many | CASSPPVTSGEQYF | TGTGCCAGCAGCCCACCTGTCACTAGCGGCGAGCAGTACTTC
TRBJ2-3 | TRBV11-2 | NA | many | CASSLYYTSTDTQYF | TGTGCCAGCAGCTTATACTACACTAGCACAGATACGCAGTATTTT
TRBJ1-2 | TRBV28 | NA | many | CASSSLDRLFISYTF | TGTGCCAGCAGTTCGCTAGACAGGCTTTTTATCAGCTACACCTTC
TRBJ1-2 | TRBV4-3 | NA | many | CASSQRGYGYTF | TGCGCCAGCAGCCAGCGTGGCTATGGCTACACCTTC
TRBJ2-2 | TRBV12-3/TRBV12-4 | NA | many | CASSLHTGELFF | TGTGCCAGCAGTTTGCACACCGGGGAGCTGTTTTTT
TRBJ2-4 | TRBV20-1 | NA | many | CSASKTLAKNIQYF | TGCAGTGCTAGTAAAACTCTAGCCAAAAACATTCAGTACTTC
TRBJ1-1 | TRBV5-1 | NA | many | CASTRAGDMNTEAFF | TGTGCCAGCACCAGAGCAGGGGACATGAACACTGAAGCTTTCTTT
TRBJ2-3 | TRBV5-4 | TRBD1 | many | CASSRAGGSSTDTQYF | TGTGCCAGCAGCAGAGCAGGGGGCTCCAGCACAGATACGCAGTATTTT
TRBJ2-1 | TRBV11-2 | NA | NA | CASSPPWGSHEQFF | TGTGCCAGCAGCCCGCCCTGGGGTAGTCATGAGCAGTTCTTC
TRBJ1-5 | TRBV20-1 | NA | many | CSAGRGDSNNQPQHF | TGCAGTGCTGGACGAGGAGACAGCAACAATCAGCCCCAGCATTTT
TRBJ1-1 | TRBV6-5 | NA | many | CASSYFSTEAFF | TGTGCCAGCAGTTACTTTTCCACTGAAGCTTTCTTT
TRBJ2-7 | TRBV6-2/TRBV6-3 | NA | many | CASSPDRLVSYEQYF | TGTGCCAGCAGCCCGGACAGACTTGTCTCCTACGAGCAGTACTTC
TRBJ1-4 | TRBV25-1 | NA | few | CASSESGRGVYEKLFF | TGTGCCAGCAGTGAATCTGGCCGGGGGGTTTATGAAAAACTGTTTTTT
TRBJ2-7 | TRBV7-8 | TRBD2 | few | CASSTLRGPGGLHEQYF | TGTGCCAGCAGCACGTTGAGGGGCCCGGGAGGTTTACATGAGCAGTACTTC
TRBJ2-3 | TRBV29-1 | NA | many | CSVDRFSDTQYF | TGCAGCGTGGATCGGTTTTCGGATACGCAGTATTTT
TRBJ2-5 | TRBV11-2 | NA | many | CASSFMSGGIGETQYF | TGTGCCAGCAGCTTCATGAGTGGGGGGATAGGAGAGACCCAGTACTTC
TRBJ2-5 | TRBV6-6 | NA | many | CASSYSRVGETQYF | TGTGCCAGCAGTTACTCGCGGGTTGGAGAGACCCAGTACTTC
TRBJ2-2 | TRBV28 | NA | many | CASTSLVFRVRGPNTGELFF | TGTGCCAGCACCTCATTGGTCTTTCGGGTTCGGGGGCCAAACACCGGGGAGCTGTTTTTT
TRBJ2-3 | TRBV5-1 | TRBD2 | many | CASSFELGVSGRLTDTQYF | TGCGCCAGCAGCTTCGAACTCGGGGTCAGCGGGAGGTTGACAGATACGCAGTATTTT
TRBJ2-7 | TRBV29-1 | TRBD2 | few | CSVGTSASYEQYF | TGCAGCGTTGGAACTAGCGCTTCCTACGAGCAGTACTTC
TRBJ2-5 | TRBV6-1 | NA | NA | CASSDLVDSQETQYF | TGCGCCAGCAGTGATTTAGTGGACAGCCAAGAGACCCAGTACTTC
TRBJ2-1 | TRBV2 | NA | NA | CASSEIRTLGFYNEQFF | TGTGCCAGCAGTGAGATTAGGACCCTGGGATTCTACAATGAGCAGTTCTTC
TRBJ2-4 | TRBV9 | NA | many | CASSQAPTGSGNYIQYF | TGTGCCAGCAGCCAAGCCCCTACAGGGTCCGGGAATTACATTCAGTACTTC
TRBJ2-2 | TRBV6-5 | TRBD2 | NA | CASSYTDGLAGGELFF | TGTGCCAGCAGTTACACCGATGGACTAGCGGGCGGGGAGCTGTTTTTT